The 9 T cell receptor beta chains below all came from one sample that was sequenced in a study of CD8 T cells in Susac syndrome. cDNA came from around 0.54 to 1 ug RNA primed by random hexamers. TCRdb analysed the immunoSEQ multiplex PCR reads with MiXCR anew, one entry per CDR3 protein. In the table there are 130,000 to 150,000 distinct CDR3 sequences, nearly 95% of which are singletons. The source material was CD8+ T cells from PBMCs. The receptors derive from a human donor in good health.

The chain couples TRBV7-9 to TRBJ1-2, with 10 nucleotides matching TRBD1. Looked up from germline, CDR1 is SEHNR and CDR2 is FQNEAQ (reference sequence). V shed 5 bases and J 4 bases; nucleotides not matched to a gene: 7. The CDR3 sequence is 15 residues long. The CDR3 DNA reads TGTGCCAGCAGCACCGGACAGGGGGTCGGCTATGGCTACACCTTC. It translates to CASSTGQGVGYGYTF.

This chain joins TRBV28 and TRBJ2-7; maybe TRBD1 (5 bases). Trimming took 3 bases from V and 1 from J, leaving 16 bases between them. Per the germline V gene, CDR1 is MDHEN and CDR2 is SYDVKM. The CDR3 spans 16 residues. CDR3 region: CASSFLRTPTSYEQYF. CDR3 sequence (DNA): TGTGCCAGCAGTTTTCTTAGGACACCGACTTCCTACGAGCAGTACTTC.

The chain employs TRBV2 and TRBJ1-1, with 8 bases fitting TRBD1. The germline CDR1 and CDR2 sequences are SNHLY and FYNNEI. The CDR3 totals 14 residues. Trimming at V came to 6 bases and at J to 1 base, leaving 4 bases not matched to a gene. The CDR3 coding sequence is TGTGCCAGCAGGGATACAGGGGGGAACACTGAAGCTTTCTTT. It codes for CASRDTGGNTEAFF.

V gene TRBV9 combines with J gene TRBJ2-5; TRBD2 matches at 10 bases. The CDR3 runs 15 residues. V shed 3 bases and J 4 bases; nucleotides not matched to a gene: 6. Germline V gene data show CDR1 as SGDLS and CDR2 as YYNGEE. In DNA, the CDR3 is TGTGCCAGCAGCGAGAGCGGGAGGGCGTCAGAGACCCAGTACTTC. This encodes CASSESGRASETQYF.

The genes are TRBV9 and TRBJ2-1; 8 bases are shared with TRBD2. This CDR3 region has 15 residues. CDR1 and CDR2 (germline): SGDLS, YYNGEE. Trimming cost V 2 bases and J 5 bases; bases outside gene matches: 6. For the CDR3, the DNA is TGTGCCAGCAGCGTGACACTAGCGGTAAACAATGAGCAGTTCTTC. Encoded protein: CASSVTLAVNNEQFF.

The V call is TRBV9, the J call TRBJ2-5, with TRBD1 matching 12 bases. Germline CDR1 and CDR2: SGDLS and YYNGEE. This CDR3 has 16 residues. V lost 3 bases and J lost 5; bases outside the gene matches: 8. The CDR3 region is CASSASGQGAGETQYF. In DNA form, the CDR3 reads TGTGCCAGCAGCGCCTCGGGACAGGGGGCTGGGGAGACCCAGTACTTC.

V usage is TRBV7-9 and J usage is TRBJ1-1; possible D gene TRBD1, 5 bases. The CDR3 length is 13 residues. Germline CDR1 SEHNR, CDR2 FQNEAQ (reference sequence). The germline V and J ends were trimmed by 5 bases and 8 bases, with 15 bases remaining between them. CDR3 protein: CASSLLGQGEAFF. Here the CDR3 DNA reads TGTGCCAGCAGCCTCCTCGGCCAGGGCGAAGCTTTCTTT.

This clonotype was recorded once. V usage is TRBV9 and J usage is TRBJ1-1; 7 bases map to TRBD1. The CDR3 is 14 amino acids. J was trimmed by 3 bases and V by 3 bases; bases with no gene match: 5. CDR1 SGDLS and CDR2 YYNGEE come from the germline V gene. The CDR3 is CASSGGQPYTEAFF. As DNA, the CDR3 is TGTGCCAGCAGCGGGGGACAGCCTTACACTGAAGCTTTCTTT.

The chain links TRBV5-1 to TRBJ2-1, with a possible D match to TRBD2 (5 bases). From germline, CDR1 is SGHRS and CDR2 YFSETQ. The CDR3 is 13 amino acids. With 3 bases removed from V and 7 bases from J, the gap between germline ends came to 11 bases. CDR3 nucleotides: TGCGCCAGCAGCTGGACTGCCGGTAATGAGCAGTTCTTC. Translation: CASSWTAGNEQFF.